Each of the 10 T cell receptor beta chains below was sequenced from the same sample in a study of vaccination and CD4 T cells after COVID-19. The treatment here: roughly nine-day PBMC culture with coronavirus spike peptide pools or control peptides (ViraFEST assay). Scientists ran DNA taken from cultured CD4+ T cells through the Oncomine TCR Beta short-read assay for sequencing. TCRdb reanalysed the PCR reads using MiXCR and keeps one entry per CDR3 protein. The sample lists under 15,000 distinct CDR3 sequences, about 72% seen once, with under 25% in the top ten. For these TCRs, the target antigens are not known. Source material: CD4+ T cells from blood, cultured in vitro. The receptors were sampled from a human donor who had recovered from COVID-19.

V usage is TRBV24-1 and J usage is TRBJ1-2; tentatively, D is TRBD1 (6 bases). Trimming took 11 bases from V and 7 from J, leaving 22 bases between them. Germline V CDR1 and CDR2: KGHDR, SFDVKD. The CDR3 runs 14 residues. The CDR3 bases are TGTGCCATTTCTTATGGGGGGGGGCTGGGTGGCTACACCTTC. Translating gives CAISYGGGLGGYTF.

The rearrangement uses TRBV10-3 and TRBJ2-5, with 8 bases identical to TRBD1. Germline V CDR1 and CDR2: ENHRY, SYGVKD. The CDR3 has 15 residues. The ends lost 3 bases at V and 6 bases at J; junction bases unmatched: 9. The CDR3 reads CAISDPGQVKKTQYF. CDR3 bases: TGTGCCATCAGTGACCCGGGACAGGTGAAAAAGACCCAGTACTTC.

The chain recombines TRBV20-1 with TRBJ2-3; possible D gene TRBD2, 5 bases. V was cut by 6 bases and J by 4 bases, with 17 bases left in between. This CDR3 is built from 14 residues. The germline V gene encodes CDR1 DFQATT and CDR2 SNEGSKA (reference sequence). The CDR3 protein is CSAGRLAKADTQYF. In DNA, the CDR3 is TGCAGTGCCGGCCGGCTAGCAAAGGCAGATACGCAGTATTTT.

The chain joins TRBV6-2 or TRBV6-3 to TRBJ1-1; D remains unclear. The V and J ends lost 1 base and 1 base respectively, with 7 bases between them. Per the germline V gene, CDR1 is MNHEY and CDR2 is SVGEGT. This CDR3 has 14 amino acids. The CDR3 DNA is TGTGCCAGCAGTTACTGGGCAGGGAACACTGAAGCTTTCTTT. Translation: CASSYWAGNTEAFF.

The chain uses TRBV7-2 and TRBJ2-1, with TRBD2 matching 8 bases. This CDR3 comprises 14 residues. Germline V gene lookup returns CDR1 SGHTA and CDR2 FQGNSA. After removal of 5 bases from V and 9 bases from J, the junction contained 9 bases not matched to a gene. This CDR3 reads CASSRGGAFFEQFF. The CDR3 coding sequence is TGTGCCAGCAGCCGGGGGGGAGCGTTTTTTGAGCAGTTCTTC.

The chain combines TRBV30 with TRBJ1-5; TRBD1 matches at 7 bases. V lost 6 bases and J lost 3; bases outside the gene matches: 11. Per the germline V gene, CDR1 is GTSNPN and CDR2 is SVGIG (reference sequence). This CDR3 is built from 15 residues. The CDR3 DNA follows: TGTGCCTGCACTGCCGGGACAGCAATCAATCAGCCCCAGCATTTT. It translates to CACTAGTAINQPQHF.

This clonotype appeared a single time. The chain links TRBV9 to TRBJ1-1; D call uncertain. V dropped 3 bases and J dropped 2 bases, with 5 bases sitting between them. The CDR3 extends over 12 amino acids. Germline-derived CDR1 and CDR2 are SGDLS and YYNGEE. The CDR3 spells CASSDTNTEAFF. In DNA form, the CDR3 reads TGTGCCAGCAGCGACACTAACACTGAAGCTTTCTTT.

The chain carries TRBV20-1 and TRBJ2-1, with 9 bases matching TRBD2. From germline, CDR1 is DFQATT and CDR2 SNEGSKA (reference sequence). The CDR3 is 15 residues long. Trimming took 0 bases from V and 7 from J; bases not matched to a gene: 7. CDR3 nucleotide sequence: TGCAGTGCTAGAGAGCGAGCGGGAGGATGGAATGAGCAGTTCTTC. Residues: CSARERAGGWNEQFF.

V usage is TRBV6-1 and J usage is TRBJ1-2; weak D call: TRBD1 (5 bases). This CDR3 contains 17 residues. Trimming removed 6 bases from V and 0 bases from J, with 20 bases in between. Germline V gives CDR1 MNHNS, CDR2 SASEGT. CDR3 region: CASRAFRTGYANYGYTF. For the CDR3, the DNA is TGTGCCAGCAGGGCCTTCAGAACAGGATATGCTAACTATGGCTACACCTTC.

The V gene is TRBV20-1, the J gene TRBJ1-5, with 10 bases aligning to TRBD1. V lost 6 bases, J lost 9 bases, and 8 bases stayed unmatched. The CDR3 has 13 residues. Germline CDR1 and CDR2: DFQATT and SNEGSKA (reference sequence). In DNA form, the CDR3 reads TGCAGTGCGGGGACAGGGGTAAACGGGCCCCAGCATTTT. Protein sequence: CSAGTGVNGPQHF.